Listed here are 25 T cell receptor beta chains from one sample, sequenced in a study of CD8+ T cells in alopecia areata. TCR sequencing used cDNA made by reverse transcription of extracted RNA. Produced via immunoSEQ multiplex PCR; TCRdb's table is partial and in-frame only. The sample lists around 97,000 clones, 86% occurring once. Treatment defined: oral pan-JAK inhibitor, 5-10 mg twice daily. Sequencing was performed on CD8+ T cells sorted from blood, taken around week 34, from a patient treated with tofacitinib. The receptors here all came from a human donor with alopecia areata.

The chain joins TRBV7-9 to TRBJ2-5, with TRBD1 identical over 7 bases. J gave up 2 bases and V 3 bases, and 12 bases lay outside the gene matches. The CDR3 has 17 amino acids. Germline CDR1 is SEHNR and CDR2 is FQNEAQ (reference sequence). The CDR3 bases are TGTGCCAGCAGCTTCCTAGCCAGGGGCAGGGGGCAAGAGACCCAGTACTTC. It yields the protein CASSFLARGRGQETQYF. Complete variable domain (other parts from reference TRBV7-9 and TRBJ2-5): DTGVSQNPRHKITKRGQNVTFRCDPISEHNRLYWYRQTLGQGPEFLTYFQNEAQLEKSRLLSDRFSAERPKGSFSTLEIQRTEQGDSAMYLCASSFLARGRGQETQYFGPGTRLLVL.

The chain joins TRBV29-1 to TRBJ2-7; TRBD1 agrees at 7 bases. CDR3 length equals 14 residues. Germline V gene data show CDR1 as SQVTM and CDR2 as ANQGSEA. V shed 2 bases and J 1 base; nucleotides not matched to a gene: 5. The CDR3 is CSVEQGEESYEQYF. In DNA, the CDR3 is TGCAGCGTTGAACAGGGGGAAGAGTCCTACGAGCAGTACTTC.

The chain is built from TRBV30 and TRBJ2-7, with D possibly TRBD1 on 6 matching bases. CDR3 length: 12 residues. With 4 bases removed from V and 5 bases from J, the gap between germline ends came to 12 bases. CDR1 and CDR2 from the germline V gene are GTSNPN and SVGIG (reference sequence). CDR3 nucleotides: TGTGCCTGGACGGCAGGGGAGCACGAGCAGTACTTC. Translating it yields CAWTAGEHEQYF.

The sample holds one count of this clone. The chain uses TRBV2 and TRBJ2-1; 9 positions match TRBD1. Germline lookup yields CDR1 SNHLY and CDR2 FYNNEI. Trimming at V came to 7 bases and at J to 7 bases, leaving 11 bases not matched to a gene. There are 15 residues in the CDR3. CDR3: CASILTGGSMNEQFF. The CDR3 DNA reads TGTGCCAGCATCCTGACAGGGGGGAGTATGAATGAGCAGTTCTTC.

The chain has TRBV29-1 and TRBJ2-2, with unresolved D. CDR1 is SQVTM, CDR2 ANQGSEA, per germline. V was clipped by 8 bases and J by 3 bases, with 10 bases between them. This CDR3 is built from 12 residues. The CDR3 loop reads CSLYSDTGELFF. CDR3 bases: TGCAGCCTATACTCCGACACCGGGGAGCTGTTTTTT.

The CDR3 DNA sequence: TGTGCCAGCAGTTTCGACAGGGAAATAACCGGGGAGCTGTTTTTT. Residues: CASSFDREITGELFF. The chain couples TRBV27 to TRBJ2-2, with 7 bases that match TRBD1. Looked up from germline, CDR1 is MNHEY and CDR2 is SMNVEV (reference sequence). The trim removed 3 bases at V and 5 bases at J, leaving 6 bases unmatched. The CDR3 extends over 15 amino acids.

J is TRBJ2-5 and V is TRBV5-6; 9 nucleotides line up with TRBD1. V lost 3 bases, J lost 5 bases, and 5 bases stayed unmatched. The CDR3 has 14 residues. CDR1 is SGHDT and CDR2 is YYEEEE in the germline V gene. The CDR3 bases are TGTGCCAGCAGCTACGGACAGGGGTTGGAGACCCAGTACTTC. It specifies CASSYGQGLETQYF.

On this clone: This specimen includes other DNA sequences encoding the same CDR3. V is TRBV27 and J is TRBJ2-7; D uncertain. Germline assignment: CDR1 MNHEY and CDR2 SMNVEV (reference sequence). Trimming removed 0 bases from V and 3 bases from J, with 6 bases in between. The CDR3 loop spans 13 amino acids. The CDR3 loop is CASSLSGYYEQYF. CDR3 DNA sequence: TGTGCCAGCAGTTTATCGGGTTACTACGAGCAGTACTTC.

This clone was seen a handful of times. This rearrangement joins TRBV27 to TRBJ2-2, with no clear D. V was trimmed by 3 bases and J by 2 bases, leaving 13 bases between them. CDR1 is MNHEY, CDR2 SMNVEV, per germline (reference sequence). CDR3 length: 16 amino acids. CDR3 nucleotide sequence: TGTGCCAGCAGTTTTTACGCAGGTGGTAACACCGGGGAGCTGTTTTTT. It is translated as CASSFYAGGNTGELFF.

This chain uses TRBV7-3 with TRBJ2-7, with 11 bases lining up with TRBD1. With 5 bases clipped from V and 3 bases from J, the junction kept 6 bases outside the gene matches. The germline V gene encodes CDR1 SGHTA and CDR2 FQGTGA. The CDR3 covers 15 residues. This chain's CDR3 is CASSPTGQGDYEQYF. In nucleotides, the CDR3 is TGTGCCAGCAGCCCGACGGGACAGGGGGACTACGAGCAGTACTTC.

The rearrangement uses TRBV9 and TRBJ1-4; the D is unclear. Trimming pared 4 bases from V and 4 bases from J, leaving 14 bases between. The CDR3 is 15 amino acids. Germline loops: CDR1 SGDLS, CDR2 YYNGEE. DNA for the CDR3: TGTGCCAGCAGCCCCTTCGCCCTGGTTAATGAAAAACTGTTTTTT. Protein sequence: CASSPFALVNEKLFF. Supplemented by reference TRBV9 and TRBJ1-4, the full variable domain reads DSGVTQTPKHLITATGQRVTLRCSPRSGDLSVYWYQQSLDQGLQFLIQYYNGEERAKGNILERFSAQQFPDLHSELNLSSLELGDSALYFCASSPFALVNEKLFFGSGTQLSVL.

The chain links TRBV7-9 to TRBJ2-7, with 7 nucleotides matching TRBD1. The CDR3 is 13 residues long. Germline V gene data show CDR1 as SEHNR and CDR2 as FQNEAQ (reference sequence). Trimming at V came to 6 bases and at J to 0 bases, leaving 2 bases not matched to a gene. CDR3 nucleotide sequence: TGTGCCAGCAGACAGGGGAGCTCCTACGAGCAGTACTTC. Its translation: CASRQGSSYEQYF.

V usage is TRBV11-2 and J usage is TRBJ2-7; D is ambiguous. The CDR3 loop spans 14 amino acids. The V end lost 5 bases, the J end lost 2 bases, and 13 bases lay between the germline ends. Germline CDR1 is SGHAT and CDR2 is FQNNGV. The CDR3 protein is CASSQDPGPYEQYF. CDR3 DNA sequence: TGTGCCAGCAGCCAAGATCCCGGCCCCTACGAGCAGTACTTC.

The chain employs TRBV27 and TRBJ2-1; TRBD2 matches 7 bases. The germline gives CDR1 MNHEY, CDR2 SMNVEV (reference sequence). This CDR3 region has 12 residues. Losses at the gene ends were 5 bases for V and 9 bases for J; bases not matched to a gene: 4. CDR3 nucleotides: TGTGCCAGCAGTCTGACTAGCCTTGAGCAGTTCTTC. Protein: CASSLTSLEQFF.

V gene TRBV29-1 combines with J gene TRBJ2-7, with 8 bases lining up with TRBD1. Germline CDR1 SQVTM, CDR2 ANQGSEA. J gave up 3 bases and V 0 bases, and 10 bases lay outside the gene matches. The CDR3 is 16 residues long. For the CDR3, the DNA is TGCAGCGTTGAAGATCTAGACACAGGGGGGAGCTACGAGCAGTACTTC. It codes for CSVEDLDTGGSYEQYF.

This rearrangement joins TRBV13 to TRBJ1-1; D call uncertain. CDR1 and CDR2 from the germline V gene are PRHDT and FYEKMQ (reference sequence). The CDR3 has 15 amino acids. V gave up 1 base and J gave up 0 bases, with 9 bases separating them. CDR3 coding DNA: TGTGCCAGCAGCTTAGTGGGCGAGATGAACACTGAAGCTTTCTTT. This gives the protein CASSLVGEMNTEAFF.

A single count supports this clone. The rearrangement links TRBV6-5 to TRBJ2-5; 7 bases are shared with TRBD2. CDR3 size: 15 residues. The germline CDR1 and CDR2 sequences are MNHEY and SVGAGI. J lost 6 bases, V lost 0 bases, and 7 bases had no gene match. The CDR3 DNA follows: TGTGCCAGCAGTTACTCGGGACTAATTAGGCAGACCCAGTACTTC. It specifies CASSYSGLIRQTQYF.

This chain links TRBV5-1 with TRBJ1-1; 7 bases fit TRBD1. The V gene's germline CDR1 is SGHRS and CDR2 YFSETQ. The CDR3 consists of 15 residues. V trimming: 4 bases; J trimming: 4 bases; junction bases outside the gene matches: 10. The CDR3, as DNA: TGCGCCAGCAGCGGAACCAGGGACAGAGTCACTGAAGCTTTCTTT. It codes for CASSGTRDRVTEAFF.

This rearrangement joins TRBV29-1 to TRBJ2-5; D is ambiguous. The tail of the sequence fits TRBJ2-7 better, so the J call may be wrong. Per the germline V gene, CDR1 is SQVTM and CDR2 is ANQGSEA. The CDR3 length is 10 residues. The CDR3 region is CSVTTDEQYF. In DNA form, the CDR3 reads TGCAGCGTGACGACGGACGAGCAGTACTTC.

The chain links TRBV6-1 to TRBJ2-2, with 10 bases aligning to TRBD2. After removal of 6 bases from V and 7 bases from J, the junction contained 2 bases not matched to a gene. From germline, CDR1 is MNHNS and CDR2 SASEGT. The CDR3 spans 13 residues. The CDR3 sequence is CASSLAGVGELFF. CDR3 nucleotide sequence: TGTGCCAGCAGCCTAGCGGGGGTCGGGGAGCTGTTTTTT.

This chain links TRBV9 with TRBJ2-7, with 9 bases aligning to TRBD2. V was clipped by 0 bases and J by 5 bases; unmatched bases: 6. The CDR3 covers 15 residues. Germline V CDR1 and CDR2: SGDLS, YYNGEE. In nucleotides, the CDR3 is TGTGCCAGCAGCGTAGTTGGGACTAGCAGCGACGAGCAGTACTTC. Translation gives CASSVVGTSSDEQYF.

CDR3 loop: CASSLSAGNGYTF. For the CDR3, the DNA is TGTGCCAGCAGTTTATCGGCGGGGAATGGCTACACCTTC. This chain joins TRBV27 and TRBJ1-2; D not resolved. Trimming took off 0 bases at V and 6 bases at J, with 8 bases between the two ends. Germline assignment: CDR1 MNHEY and CDR2 SMNVEV (reference sequence). The CDR3 extends over 13 amino acids.

A single count supports this clone. The gene calls are TRBV19 and TRBJ2-1, with D uncertain. V lost 5 bases and J 5 bases, leaving 13 bases between the germline ends. CDR1 is LNHDA and CDR2 is SQIVND in the germline V gene (reference sequence). CDR3 length: 14 amino acids. The chain's CDR3 is CASSPLRNNNEQFF. CDR3 DNA sequence: TGTGCCAGTAGTCCTCTTCGGAACAACAATGAGCAGTTCTTC.

A remark on this clone: The sample contains more than one DNA sequence encoding this CDR3. The chain uses TRBV5-1 and TRBJ2-7; 8 bases are shared with TRBD1. This CDR3 comprises 14 residues. CDR1 and CDR2 from the germline V gene are SGHRS and YFSETQ. J was trimmed by 0 bases and V by 2 bases; bases with no gene match: 1. The CDR3 DNA follows: TGCGCCAGCAGCTTAGACAGGGGCTCCTACGAGCAGTACTTC. It is translated as CASSLDRGSYEQYF.

The genes are TRBV27 and TRBJ2-7; D call uncertain. The V gene's germline CDR1 is MNHEY and CDR2 SMNVEV (reference sequence). The CDR3 contains 11 residues. V was shortened by 4 bases and J by 3 bases, with 4 bases between the two germline ends. In DNA form, the CDR3 reads TGTGCCAGCAGTTCGATCTACGAGCAGTACTTC. Protein product: CASSSIYEQYF.